This record looks at one T cell receptor beta chain sequence and its context. Ten or more counts support this clonotype. Its specific antigen is unknown. No much larger clone is present one base from it, and per-base qualities are unavailable. The donors were six healthy women who made up three monozygous twin pairs. All three twin pairs had been raised together and were thought likely to have encountered the same vaccines and infectious agents. RNA was isolated from peripheral blood mononuclear cells and used to prepare TCR cDNA libraries. These data come from a study of identical twins' blood T cells (dated by TCRdb to about 2013). Study-wide context: About 50 million Illumina reads were obtained across about twelve libraries, of which six were alpha-chain libraries and six were beta-chain libraries. TCR alpha and beta chain repertoires of three pairs of monozygous twins were compared using next-generation sequencing to assess genetic influence on repertoire formation.

The CDR3 goes from the cysteine to the phenylalanine over 12 residues. Solely the CDR3 DNA is kept, with 36 bases framed from the first base. V is cut by 3 bases and J by 0 bases, and the space between the germline ends is 2 bases. The CDR1 and CDR2 encoded by the germline V gene are SGHNT and YENEEA. The method behind the library was 5' RACE. The data were produced on an Illumina Genome Analyzer IIx. The RNA-based TCR cDNA libraries were made using a previously described protocol that was modified in several ways. To prevent cross-contamination, barcodes specific to each sample were added to both ends of every TCR cDNA library during cDNA synthesis and amplification. In the original analysis: Each individual had between about 90,000 and nearly 550,000 identified clonotypes, and each library contained about 2.2 to 4 million CDR3-containing reads. After reads with improper barcode index combinations were thrown out, a cloneset for each library was built using the MiTCR software. While assembling CDR3 clonotypes, MiTCR corrected PCR and sequencing errors and either filtered or rescued low-quality reads. Artificial out-of-frame clonotypes were mapped to in-frame sequences, with one indel allowed in the CDR3, and then removed. Similarity in V and J gene usage between donors was calculated as the Jensen-Shannon divergence divided by the mean entropy. Through fastp at Q25 and MiXCR, TCRdb rebuilt clones from the public reads, retaining in-frame beta chains. Under each unique CDR3 protein, matching rows form one entry showing the most common genes and DNA. The V and J calls reflect TCRdb's pipeline rather than the authors' work. In all, the sample holds 400,000 or so distinct CDR3 sequences, and roughly 28% of those were seen once. The ten largest make up 6.1% of the sample.

Overall results and qualifications from the work: The number of shared CDR3 clonotypes between two donors was mainly determined by the product of their cloneset sizes, and twins did not clearly deviate from this trend. Twin pairs were reported to be markedly more alike in V gene usage than unrelated donors were, even when looking at non-selected out-of-frame TCRbeta clonotypes. Among the most abundant TCRbeta clonotypes, every donor shared more CDR3 sequences with her own twin than with unrelated donors. Environmental influences could not be excluded as an explanation for twin similarity, since twins were reared together. The study stated that the proposed role of the TCRalpha J segment in MHC recognition during thymic selection needs to be validated by independent studies.

The sequence was collected from a woman between 18 and 50 years old in good health. Sequenced: PBMCs. Rearrangement joined TRBV11-3 to TRBJ2-5, with the D gene uncertain. DNA sequence: TGTGCCAGCAGCTTCGACCAAGAGACCCAGTACTTC. This codes for CASSFDQETQYF.